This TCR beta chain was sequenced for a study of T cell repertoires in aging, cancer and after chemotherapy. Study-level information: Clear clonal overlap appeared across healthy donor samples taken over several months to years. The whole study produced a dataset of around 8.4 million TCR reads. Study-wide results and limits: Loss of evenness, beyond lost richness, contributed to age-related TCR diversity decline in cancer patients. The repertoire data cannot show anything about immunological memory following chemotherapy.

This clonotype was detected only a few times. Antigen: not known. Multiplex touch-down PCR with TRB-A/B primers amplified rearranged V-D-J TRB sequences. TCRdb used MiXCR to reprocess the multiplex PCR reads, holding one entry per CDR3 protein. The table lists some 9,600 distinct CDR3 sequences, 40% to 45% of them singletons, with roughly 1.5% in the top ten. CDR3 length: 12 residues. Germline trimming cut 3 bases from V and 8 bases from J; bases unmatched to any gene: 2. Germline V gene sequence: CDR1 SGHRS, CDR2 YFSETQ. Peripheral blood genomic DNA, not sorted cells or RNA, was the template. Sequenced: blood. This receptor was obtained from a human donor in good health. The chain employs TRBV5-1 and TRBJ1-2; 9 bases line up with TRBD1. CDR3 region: CASSWDREGYTF. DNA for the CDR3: TGCGCCAGCAGCTGGGACAGGGAAGGCTACACCTTC.